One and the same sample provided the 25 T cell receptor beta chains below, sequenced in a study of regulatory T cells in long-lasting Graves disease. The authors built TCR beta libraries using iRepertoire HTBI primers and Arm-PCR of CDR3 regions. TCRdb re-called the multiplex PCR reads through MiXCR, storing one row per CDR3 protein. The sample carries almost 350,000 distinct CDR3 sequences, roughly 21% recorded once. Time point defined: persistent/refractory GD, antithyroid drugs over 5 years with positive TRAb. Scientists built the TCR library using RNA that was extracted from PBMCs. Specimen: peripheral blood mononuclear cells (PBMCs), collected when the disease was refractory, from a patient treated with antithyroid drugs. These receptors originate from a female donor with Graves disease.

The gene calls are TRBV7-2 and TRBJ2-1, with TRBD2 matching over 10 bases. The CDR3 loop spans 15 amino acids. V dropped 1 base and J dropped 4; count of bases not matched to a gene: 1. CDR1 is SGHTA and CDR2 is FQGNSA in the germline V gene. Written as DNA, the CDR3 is TGTGCCAGCAGCTTAGTAGCGGGGGGTTACAATGAGCAGTTCTTC. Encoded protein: CASSLVAGGYNEQFF.

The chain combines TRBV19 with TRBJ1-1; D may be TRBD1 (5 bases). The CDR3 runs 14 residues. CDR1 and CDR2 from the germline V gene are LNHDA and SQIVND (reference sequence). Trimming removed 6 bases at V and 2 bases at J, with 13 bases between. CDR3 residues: CASRPSTVNTEAFF. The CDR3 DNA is TGTGCCAGTAGGCCGTCGACAGTAAACACTGAAGCTTTCTTT. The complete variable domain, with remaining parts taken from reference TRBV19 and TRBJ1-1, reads DGGITQSPKYLFRKEGQNVTLSCEQNLNHDAMYWYRQDPGQGLRLIYYSQIVNDFQKGDIAEGYSVSREKKESFPLTVTSAQKNPTAFYLCASRPSTVNTEAFFGQGTRLTVV.

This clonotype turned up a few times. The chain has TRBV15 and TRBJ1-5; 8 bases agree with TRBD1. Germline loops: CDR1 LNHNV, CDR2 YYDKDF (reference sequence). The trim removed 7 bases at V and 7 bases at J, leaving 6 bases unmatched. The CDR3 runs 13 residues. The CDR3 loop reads CATKQGGWQPQHF. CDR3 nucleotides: TGTGCCACCAAACAGGGGGGCTGGCAGCCCCAGCATTTT.

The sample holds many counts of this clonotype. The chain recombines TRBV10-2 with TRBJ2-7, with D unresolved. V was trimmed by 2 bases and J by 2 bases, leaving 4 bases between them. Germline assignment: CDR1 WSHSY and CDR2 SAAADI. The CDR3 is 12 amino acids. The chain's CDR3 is CASSERAYEQYF. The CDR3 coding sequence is TGCGCCAGCAGTGAGAGGGCCTACGAGCAGTACTTC.

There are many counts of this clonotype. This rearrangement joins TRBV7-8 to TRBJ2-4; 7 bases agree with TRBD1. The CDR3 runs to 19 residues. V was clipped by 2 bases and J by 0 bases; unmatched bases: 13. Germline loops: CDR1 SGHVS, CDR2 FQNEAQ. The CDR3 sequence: CASSLWRLGQGVAKNIQYF. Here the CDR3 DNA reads TGTGCCAGCAGCTTATGGAGGCTCGGTCAGGGGGTAGCCAAAAACATTCAGTACTTC.

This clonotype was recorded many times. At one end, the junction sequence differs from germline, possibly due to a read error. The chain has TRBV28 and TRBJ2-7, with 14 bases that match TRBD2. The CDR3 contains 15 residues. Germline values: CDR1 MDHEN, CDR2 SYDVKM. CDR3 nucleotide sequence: TGTGCCAGCAGTTCGAGGGGTGGACTAGCGGGAGGAAGGGGCTTC. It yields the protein CASSSRGGLAGGRGF.

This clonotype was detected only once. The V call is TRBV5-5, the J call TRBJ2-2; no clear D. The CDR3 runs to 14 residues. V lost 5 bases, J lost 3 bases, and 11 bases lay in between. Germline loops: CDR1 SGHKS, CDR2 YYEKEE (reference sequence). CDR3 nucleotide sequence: TGTGCCAGCAGGGCGGCAGCCTACACCGGGGAGCTGTTTTTT. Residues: CASRAAAYTGELFF.

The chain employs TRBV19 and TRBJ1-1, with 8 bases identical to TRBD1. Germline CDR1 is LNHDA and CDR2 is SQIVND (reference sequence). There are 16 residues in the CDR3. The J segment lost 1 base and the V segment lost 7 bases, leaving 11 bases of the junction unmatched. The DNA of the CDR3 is TGTGCCAGTACCCCATGGGGGGGACAGGAGAACACTGAAGCTTTCTTT. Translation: CASTPWGGQENTEAFF. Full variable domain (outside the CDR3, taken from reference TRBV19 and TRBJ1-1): DGGITQSPKYLFRKEGQNVTLSCEQNLNHDAMYWYRQDPGQGLRLIYYSQIVNDFQKGDIAEGYSVSREKKESFPLTVTSAQKNPTAFYLCASTPWGGQENTEAFFGQGTRLTVV.

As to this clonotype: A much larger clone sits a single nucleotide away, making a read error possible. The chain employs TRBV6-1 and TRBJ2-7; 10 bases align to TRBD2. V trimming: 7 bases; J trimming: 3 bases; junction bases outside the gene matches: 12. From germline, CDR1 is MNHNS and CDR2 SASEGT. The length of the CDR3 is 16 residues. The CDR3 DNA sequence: TGTGCCAGCATTAAACAGGGAACTAGCGGGGTCTACGAGCAGTACTTC. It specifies CASIKQGTSGVYEQYF.

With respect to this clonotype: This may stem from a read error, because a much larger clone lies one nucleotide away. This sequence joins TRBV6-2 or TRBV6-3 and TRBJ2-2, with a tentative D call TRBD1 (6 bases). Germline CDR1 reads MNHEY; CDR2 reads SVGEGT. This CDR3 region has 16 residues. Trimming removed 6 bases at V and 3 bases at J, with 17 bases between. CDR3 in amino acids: CASRRQSRGDTGELFF. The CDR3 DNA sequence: TGTGCCAGCAGAAGACAGTCCAGGGGCGACACCGGGGAGCTGTTTTTT.

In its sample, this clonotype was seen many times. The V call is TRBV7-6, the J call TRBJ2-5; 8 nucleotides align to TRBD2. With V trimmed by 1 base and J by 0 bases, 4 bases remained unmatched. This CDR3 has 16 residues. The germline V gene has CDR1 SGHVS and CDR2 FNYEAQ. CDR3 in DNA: TGTGCCAGCAGCTTAGAGGTAGCGGGGAACCAAGAGACCCAGTACTTC. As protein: CASSLEVAGNQETQYF.

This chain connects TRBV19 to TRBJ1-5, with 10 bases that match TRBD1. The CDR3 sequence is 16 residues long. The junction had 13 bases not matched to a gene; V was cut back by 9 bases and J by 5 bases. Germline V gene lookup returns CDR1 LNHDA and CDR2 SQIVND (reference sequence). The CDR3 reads CASSVGTGVFYQPQHF. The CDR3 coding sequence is TGTGCCAGCTCCGTAGGGACAGGGGTGTTCTATCAGCCCCAGCATTTT.

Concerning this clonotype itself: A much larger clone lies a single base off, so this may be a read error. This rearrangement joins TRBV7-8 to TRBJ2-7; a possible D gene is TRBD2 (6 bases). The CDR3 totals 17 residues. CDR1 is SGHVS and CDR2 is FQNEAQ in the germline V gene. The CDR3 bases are TGTGCCAGCAGCTTACTGGGGCTAGCGCGACACTCCTACGAGCGGTACTTC. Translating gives CASSLLGLARHSYERYF.

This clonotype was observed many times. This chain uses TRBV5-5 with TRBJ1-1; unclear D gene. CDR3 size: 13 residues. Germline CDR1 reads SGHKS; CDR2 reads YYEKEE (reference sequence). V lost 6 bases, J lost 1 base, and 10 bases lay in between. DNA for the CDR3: TGTGCCAGCACGCGAGGGCCGAACACTGAAGCTTTCTTT. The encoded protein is CASTRGPNTEAFF.

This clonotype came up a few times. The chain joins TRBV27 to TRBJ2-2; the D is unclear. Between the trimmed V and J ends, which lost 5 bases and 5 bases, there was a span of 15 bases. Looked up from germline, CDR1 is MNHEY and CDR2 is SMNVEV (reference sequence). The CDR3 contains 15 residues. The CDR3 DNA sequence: TGTGCCAGCAGTGTCGCTACAGTGGGTACCGGGGAGCTGTTTTTT. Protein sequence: CASSVATVGTGELFF.

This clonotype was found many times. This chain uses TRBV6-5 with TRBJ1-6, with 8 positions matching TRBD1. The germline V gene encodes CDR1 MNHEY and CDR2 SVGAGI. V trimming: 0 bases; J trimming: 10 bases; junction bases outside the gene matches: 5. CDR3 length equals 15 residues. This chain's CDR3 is CASSYSSAGGSPLHF. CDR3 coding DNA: TGTGCCAGCAGTTACTCGTCGGCAGGGGGCTCACCCCTCCACTTT.

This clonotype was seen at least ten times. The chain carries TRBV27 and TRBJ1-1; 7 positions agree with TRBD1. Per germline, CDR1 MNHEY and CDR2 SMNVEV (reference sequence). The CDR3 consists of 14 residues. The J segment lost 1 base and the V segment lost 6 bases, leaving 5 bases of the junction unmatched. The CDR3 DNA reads TGTGCCAGCAGGGAACAGGGGTGGAACACTGAAGCTTTCTTT. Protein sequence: CASREQGWNTEAFF.

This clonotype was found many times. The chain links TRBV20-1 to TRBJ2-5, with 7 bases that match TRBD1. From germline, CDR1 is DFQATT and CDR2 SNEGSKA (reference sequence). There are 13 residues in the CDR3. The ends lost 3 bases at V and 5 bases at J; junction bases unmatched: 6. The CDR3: CSASRQGGETQYF. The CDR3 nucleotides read TGCAGTGCTAGCAGACAGGGCGGGGAGACCCAGTACTTC.

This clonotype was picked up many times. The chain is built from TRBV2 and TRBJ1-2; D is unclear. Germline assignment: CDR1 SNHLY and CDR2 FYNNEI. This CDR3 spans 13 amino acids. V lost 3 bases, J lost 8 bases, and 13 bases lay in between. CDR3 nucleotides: TGTGCCAGCAGTGATTGGGCTCCGGGGGGCTACACCTTC. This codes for CASSDWAPGGYTF.

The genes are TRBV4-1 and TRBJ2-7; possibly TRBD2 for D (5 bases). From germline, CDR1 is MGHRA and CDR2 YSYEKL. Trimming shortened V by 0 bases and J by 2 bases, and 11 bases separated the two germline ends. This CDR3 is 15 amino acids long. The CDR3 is CASSQDSAAPYEQYF. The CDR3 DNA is TGCGCCAGCAGCCAAGATTCAGCGGCCCCCTACGAGCAGTACTTC.

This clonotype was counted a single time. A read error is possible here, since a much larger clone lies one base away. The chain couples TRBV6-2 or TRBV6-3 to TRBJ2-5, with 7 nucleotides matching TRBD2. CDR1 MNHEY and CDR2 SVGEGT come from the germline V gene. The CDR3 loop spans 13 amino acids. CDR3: CVSRRENQETQYF. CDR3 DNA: TGTGTCAGCAGGCGGGAGAACCAAGAGACCCAGTACTTC.

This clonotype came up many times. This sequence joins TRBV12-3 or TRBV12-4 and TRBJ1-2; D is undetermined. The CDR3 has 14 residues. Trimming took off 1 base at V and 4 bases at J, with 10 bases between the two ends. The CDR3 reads CASSLGGGIYGYTF. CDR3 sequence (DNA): TGTGCCAGCAGTTTAGGTGGAGGAATCTATGGCTACACCTTC.

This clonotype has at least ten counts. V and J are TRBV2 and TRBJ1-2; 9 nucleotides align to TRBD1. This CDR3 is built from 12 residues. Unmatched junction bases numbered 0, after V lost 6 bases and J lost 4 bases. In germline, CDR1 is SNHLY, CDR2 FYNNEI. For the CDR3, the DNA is TGTGCCAGCAGGGGACAGGGCTATGGCTACACCTTC. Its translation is CASRGQGYGYTF.

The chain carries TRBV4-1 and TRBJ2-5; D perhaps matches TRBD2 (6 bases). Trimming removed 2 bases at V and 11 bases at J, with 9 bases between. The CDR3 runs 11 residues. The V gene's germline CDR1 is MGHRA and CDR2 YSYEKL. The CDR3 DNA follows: TGCGCCAGCAGCCAACGGGGGAATCAGTACTTC. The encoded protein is CASSQRGNQYF.

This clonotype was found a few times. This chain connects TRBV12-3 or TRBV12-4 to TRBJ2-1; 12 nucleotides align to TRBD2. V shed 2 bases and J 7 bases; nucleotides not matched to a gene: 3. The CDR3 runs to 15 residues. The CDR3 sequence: CASSLSLAGGNEQFF. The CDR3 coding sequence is TGTGCCAGCAGTTTATCCCTAGCGGGAGGGAATGAGCAGTTCTTC.